This TCR beta chain is drawn from a study of T cell responses to AZD1222 COVID-19 vaccine. Study results and limitations: Unmutated variant regions are reportedly the target of nearly half of TCRs that are spike-specific.

CDR1 is SGHNT and CDR2 is YENEEA in the germline V gene. The V end lost 4 bases, the J end lost 4 bases, and 11 bases lay between the germline ends. The length of the CDR3 is 14 residues. To note about this clone: No antigen is known for it.

Method: immunoSEQ multiplex PCR; TCRdb's copy keeps in-frame clones and lacks some. This table lists about 140,000 clones. The sequence derives from an adult in good health. This chain connects TRBV11-3 to TRBJ2-1; TRBD1 is a possible D gene (5 bases). The sample was peripheral blood. DNA for the CDR3: TGTGCCAGCAGCTCGGACATTCGGTACAATGAGCAGTTCTTC. Protein sequence: CASSSDIRYNEQFF.